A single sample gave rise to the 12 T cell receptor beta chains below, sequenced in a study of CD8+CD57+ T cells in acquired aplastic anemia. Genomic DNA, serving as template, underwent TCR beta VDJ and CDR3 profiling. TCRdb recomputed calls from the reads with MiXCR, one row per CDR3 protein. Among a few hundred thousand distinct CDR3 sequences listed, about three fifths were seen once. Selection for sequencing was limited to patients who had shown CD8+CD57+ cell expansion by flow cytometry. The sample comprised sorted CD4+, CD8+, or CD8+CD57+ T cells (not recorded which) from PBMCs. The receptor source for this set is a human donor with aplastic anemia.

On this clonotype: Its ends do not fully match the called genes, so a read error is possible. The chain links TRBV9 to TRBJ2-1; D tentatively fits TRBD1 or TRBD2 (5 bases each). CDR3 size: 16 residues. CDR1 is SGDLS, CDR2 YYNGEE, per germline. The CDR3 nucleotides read TGTGCCAGCAGCGTAGATCGAGGGGTGTCCTACAAGGAGCAGTTCTTC. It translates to CASSVDRGVSYKEQFF. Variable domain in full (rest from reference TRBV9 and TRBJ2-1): DSGVTQTPKHLITATGQRVTLRCSPRSGDLSVYWYQQSLDQGLQFLIQYYNGEERAKGNILERFSAQQFPDLHSELNLSSLELGDSALYFCASSVDRGVSYKEQFFGPGTRLTVL.

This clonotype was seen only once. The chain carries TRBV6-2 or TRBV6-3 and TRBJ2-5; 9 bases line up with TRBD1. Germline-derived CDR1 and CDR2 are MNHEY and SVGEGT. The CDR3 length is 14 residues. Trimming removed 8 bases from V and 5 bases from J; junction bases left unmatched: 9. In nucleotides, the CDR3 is TGTGCCAGCCTTATGAACAGGGGGCAGGAGACCCAGTACTTC. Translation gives CASLMNRGQETQYF.

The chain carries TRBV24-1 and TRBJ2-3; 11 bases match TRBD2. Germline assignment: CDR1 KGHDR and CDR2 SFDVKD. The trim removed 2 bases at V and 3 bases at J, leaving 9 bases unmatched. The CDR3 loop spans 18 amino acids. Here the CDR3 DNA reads TGTGCCACCAGTGATTCCCCCGGACTAGCGGGCCTTACAGATACGCAGTATTTT. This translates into CATSDSPGLAGLTDTQYF.

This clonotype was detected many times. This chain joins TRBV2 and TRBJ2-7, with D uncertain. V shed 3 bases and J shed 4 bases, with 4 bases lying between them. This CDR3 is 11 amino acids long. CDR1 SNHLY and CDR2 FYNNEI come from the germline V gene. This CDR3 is CASSEIYEQYF. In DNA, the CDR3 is TGTGCCAGCAGTGAGATATACGAGCAGTACTTC.

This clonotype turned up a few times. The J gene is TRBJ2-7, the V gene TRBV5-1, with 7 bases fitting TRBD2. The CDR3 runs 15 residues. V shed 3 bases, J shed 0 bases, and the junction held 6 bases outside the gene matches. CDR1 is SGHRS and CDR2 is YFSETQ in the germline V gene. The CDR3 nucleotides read TGCGCCAGCAGCTACGGACTAGACCTCTCCTACGAGCAGTACTTC. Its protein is CASSYGLDLSYEQYF.

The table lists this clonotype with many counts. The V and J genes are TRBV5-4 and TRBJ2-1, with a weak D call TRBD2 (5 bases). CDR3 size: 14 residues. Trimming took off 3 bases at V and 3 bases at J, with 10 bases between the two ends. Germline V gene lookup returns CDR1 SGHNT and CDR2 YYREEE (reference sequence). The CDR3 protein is CASSSDSYYNEQFF. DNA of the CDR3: TGTGCCAGCAGCTCGGACTCATACTACAATGAGCAGTTCTTC.

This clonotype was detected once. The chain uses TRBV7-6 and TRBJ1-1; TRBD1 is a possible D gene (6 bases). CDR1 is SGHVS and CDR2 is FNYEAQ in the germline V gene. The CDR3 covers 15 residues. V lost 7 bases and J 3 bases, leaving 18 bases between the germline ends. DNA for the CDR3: TGTGCCAGCATCCTTAGGGGGGGAGCGGACACTGAAGCTTTCTTT. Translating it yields CASILRGGADTEAFF.

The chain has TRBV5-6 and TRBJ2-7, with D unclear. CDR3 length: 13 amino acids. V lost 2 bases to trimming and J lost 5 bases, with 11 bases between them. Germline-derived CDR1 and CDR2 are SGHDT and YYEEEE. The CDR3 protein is CASSFSGAHEQYF. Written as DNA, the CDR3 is TGTGCCAGCAGCTTCTCGGGTGCCCACGAGCAGTACTTC. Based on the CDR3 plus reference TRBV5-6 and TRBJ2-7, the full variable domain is DAGVTQSPTHLIKTRGQQVTLRCSPKSGHDTVSWYQQALGQGPQFIFQYYEEEERQRGNFPDRFSGHQFPNYSSELNVNALLLGDSALYLCASSFSGAHEQYFGPGTRLTVT.

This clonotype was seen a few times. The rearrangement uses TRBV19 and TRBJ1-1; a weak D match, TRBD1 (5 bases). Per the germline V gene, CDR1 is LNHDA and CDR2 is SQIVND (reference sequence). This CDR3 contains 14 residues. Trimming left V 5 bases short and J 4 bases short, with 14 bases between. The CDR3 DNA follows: TGTGCCAGTAGTCCCGCGGGGGTAGGCACTGAAGCTTTCTTT. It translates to CASSPAGVGTEAFF.

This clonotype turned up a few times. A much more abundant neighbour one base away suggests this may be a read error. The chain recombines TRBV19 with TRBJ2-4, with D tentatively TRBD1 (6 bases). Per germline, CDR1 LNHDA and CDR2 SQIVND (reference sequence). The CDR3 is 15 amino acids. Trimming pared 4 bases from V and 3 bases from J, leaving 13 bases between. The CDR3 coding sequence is TGTGCCAGTAGTACAGACCGGGACAACAAAAACATTCAGTACTTC. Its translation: CASSTDRDNKNIQYF.

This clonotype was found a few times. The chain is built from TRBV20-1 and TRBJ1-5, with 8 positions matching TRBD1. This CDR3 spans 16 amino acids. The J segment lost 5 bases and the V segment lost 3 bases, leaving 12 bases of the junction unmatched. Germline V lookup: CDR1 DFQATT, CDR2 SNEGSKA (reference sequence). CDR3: CSAREPGQGEYQPQHF. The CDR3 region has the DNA TGCAGTGCTAGGGAACCTGGACAGGGAGAGTATCAGCCCCAGCATTTT.

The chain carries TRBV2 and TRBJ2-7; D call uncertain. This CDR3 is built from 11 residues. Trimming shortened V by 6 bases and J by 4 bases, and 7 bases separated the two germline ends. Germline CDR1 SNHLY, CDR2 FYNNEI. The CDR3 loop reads CASRESYEQYF. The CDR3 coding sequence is TGTGCCAGCAGGGAATCTTACGAGCAGTACTTC.